Each of the 15 T cell receptor beta chains below was sequenced from the same sample in a study of beta chain features in type 1 diabetes. Study findings and constraints: Significant though moderate, a shortening of TCRB CDR3s appeared in all four CD4+ subsets of Type 1 diabetes patients.

Their antigen targets remain unknown. The whole isolated RNA underwent reverse transcription, so sequencing captured expressed TCRB transcripts. Assay used: immunoSEQ multiplex PCR; TCRdb lists only in-frame clones, some missing. The sample lists some 700,000 clones; 13% were seen once. Sequenced: naive CD4+ T cells from blood. All receptors come from a man younger than 35 with type 1 diabetes.

The genes are TRBV9 and TRBJ1-1, with a tentative D call TRBD1 (5 bases). Germline loops: CDR1 SGDLS, CDR2 YYNGEE. V shed 3 bases and J shed 6 bases, with 12 bases lying between them. CDR3 size: 13 residues. The CDR3, as DNA: TGTGCCAGCAGCGCCCTGATACAGGCTGAAGCTTTCTTT. This encodes CASSALIQAEAFF.

The sample holds a few counts of this clone. The J gene is TRBJ2-5, the V gene TRBV7-3; unclear D gene. The germline V gene has CDR1 SGHTA and CDR2 FQGTGA. V was clipped by 4 bases and J by 1 base, with 10 bases between them. The CDR3 runs 14 residues. The CDR3 sequence is CASSSPPRQETQYF. The CDR3 region has the DNA TGTGCCAGCAGCTCCCCTCCACGCCAAGAGACCCAGTACTTC. The whole variable domain, remainder taken from reference TRBV7-3 and TRBJ2-5, is GAGVSQTPSNKVTEKGKYVELRCDPISGHTALYWYRQSLGQGPEFLIYFQGTGAADDSGLPNDRFFAVRPEGSVSTLKIQRTERGDSAVYLCASSSPPRQETQYFGPGTRLLVL.

V gene TRBV28 combines with J gene TRBJ1-6, with D maybe TRBD1 (5 bases). Germline-derived CDR1 and CDR2 are MDHEN and SYDVKM. Trimming stripped 4 bases from V and 10 bases from J, with 20 bases between. The CDR3 consists of 16 residues. CDR3 region: CASSYTPRGARSPLHF. For the CDR3, the DNA is TGTGCCAGCAGTTACACCCCCCGGGGCGCGAGGTCACCCCTCCACTTT.

This clone turned up a few times. The chain's CDR3 is CASSLGGHGTEAFF. The CDR3 nucleotides are TGTGCCAGCAGCTTAGGGGGACACGGCACTGAAGCTTTCTTT. J is TRBJ1-1 and V is TRBV7-8; perhaps TRBD1 as D (6 bases). The germline V gene has CDR1 SGHVS and CDR2 FQNEAQ. V was shortened by 1 base and J by 4 bases, with 10 bases between the two germline ends. This CDR3 is built from 14 residues. The whole variable domain, remainder taken from reference TRBV7-8 and TRBJ1-1, is GAGVSQSPRYKVAKRGQDVALRCDPISGHVSLFWYQQALGQGPEFLTYFQNEAQLDKSGLPSDRFFAERPEGSVSTLKIQRTQQEDSAVYLCASSLGGHGTEAFFGQGTRLTVV.

This clone came up a few times. The chain couples TRBV30 to TRBJ2-3, with 7 nucleotides matching TRBD2. CDR1 is GTSNPN and CDR2 is SVGIG in the germline V gene (reference sequence). The CDR3 contains 17 residues. The V segment lost 0 bases and the J segment 0 bases; nucleotides outside the gene matches: 9. The CDR3: CAWSVRMGGTSTDTQYF. The CDR3 DNA sequence: TGTGCCTGGAGTGTAAGGATGGGAGGGACGAGCACAGATACGCAGTATTTT. The whole variable domain, remainder taken from reference TRBV30 and TRBJ2-3, is SQTIHQWPATLVQPVGSPLSLECTVEGTSNPNLYWYRQAAGRGLQLLFYSVGIGQISSEVPQNLSASRPQDRQFILSSKKLLLSDSGFYLCAWSVRMGGTSTDTQYFGPGTRLTVL.

This clone has a handful of counts. V and J are TRBV4-1 and TRBJ2-3; 7 nucleotides match TRBD2. Germline CDR1 MGHRA, CDR2 YSYEKL. This CDR3 contains 14 residues. Germline trimming cut 6 bases from V and 5 bases from J; bases unmatched to any gene: 8. CDR3 bases: TGCGCCAGCAGGGAGAGATCGGGGGGAGATACGCAGTATTTT. It yields the protein CASRERSGGDTQYF.

This clone has more than one count but fewer than ten. This sequence joins TRBV5-1 and TRBJ2-3, with D perhaps matching TRBD1 (6 bases). CDR1 SGHRS and CDR2 YFSETQ come from the germline V gene. The CDR3 runs to 15 residues. Trimming left V 2 bases short and J 2 bases short, with 12 bases between. The CDR3 loop is CASSFRTGPTDTQYF. The CDR3 DNA reads as TGCGCCAGCAGCTTCCGTACAGGGCCCACAGATACGCAGTATTTT.

This CDR3 reads CASSRPGQFSYEQYF. In nucleotides, the CDR3 is TGTGCCAGCAGCCGTCCGGGACAGTTCTCCTACGAGCAGTACTTC. The chain couples TRBV7-9 to TRBJ2-7; 7 bases align to TRBD1. With 5 bases clipped from V and 0 bases from J, the junction kept 7 bases outside the gene matches. CDR1 SEHNR and CDR2 FQNEAQ come from the germline V gene (reference sequence). The CDR3 extends over 15 amino acids.

The chain links TRBV4-1 to TRBJ1-3; D unresolved. Germline CDR1 and CDR2: MGHRA and YSYEKL. CDR3 length: 15 amino acids. Between the trimmed V and J ends, which lost 1 base and 0 bases, there was a span of 7 bases. The CDR3 here is CASSQGVFSGNTIYF. The CDR3 nucleotides are TGCGCCAGCAGCCAAGGGGTGTTCTCTGGAAACACCATATATTTT.

V is TRBV6-6 and J is TRBJ1-5; the D is unclear. CDR1 is MNHNY, CDR2 SVGAGI, per germline (reference sequence). Trimming took 6 bases from V and 1 from J, leaving 10 bases between them. This CDR3 region has 14 residues. The CDR3 DNA follows: TGTGCCAGCAGAAGAGAGGAGAGCAATCAGCCCCAGCATTTT. Translating it yields CASRREESNQPQHF.

The V call is TRBV23-1, the J call TRBJ2-1; TRBD2 matches at 9 bases. TRBV23-1 is treated as an ORF (open reading frame) with a function not yet certain. The CDR3 has 16 amino acids. V lost 3 bases and J lost 7; bases outside the gene matches: 10. CDR3 in amino acids: CASSQICGGAWNEQFF. CDR3 DNA sequence: TGCGCCAGCAGTCAGATTTGCGGGGGGGCCTGGAATGAGCAGTTCTTC.

This clone was seen only a few times. The gene calls are TRBV6-5 and TRBJ2-6, with D perhaps assigned TRBD1 or TRBD2 (5 bases each). CDR1 is MNHEY and CDR2 is SVGAGI in the germline V gene. CDR3 length: 15 residues. Between the trimmed V and J ends, which lost 2 bases and 7 bases, there was a span of 12 bases. CDR3 amino acids: CASSYQGPDANVLTF. CDR3 in DNA: TGTGCCAGCAGTTACCAGGGACCGGATGCCAACGTCCTGACTTTC.

V gene TRBV2 combines with J gene TRBJ1-1, with TRBD1 as a possible D gene (6 bases). The ends were cut back, 9 bases at V and 5 bases at J, with 13 bases in the middle. CDR1 SNHLY and CDR2 FYNNEI come from the germline V gene. This CDR3 contains 12 residues. The CDR3 DNA follows: TGTGCCAGAAGGGGGGGTGGAACTGAAGCTTTCTTT. This codes for CARRGGGTEAFF.

The rearrangement joins TRBV5-1 to TRBJ1-1, with 9 bases fitting TRBD1. In germline, CDR1 is SGHRS, CDR2 YFSETQ. The V and J ends lost 7 bases and 3 bases, in that order; junction bases with no gene match: 7. CDR3 size: 14 residues. The DNA of the CDR3 is TGCGCCAGCGAAATGGGACAGGGTGACACTGAAGCTTTCTTT. This gives the protein CASEMGQGDTEAFF.

This chain connects TRBV7-3 to TRBJ2-1, with TRBD2 as a possible D gene (5 bases). The CDR3 extends over 15 amino acids. The germline CDR1 and CDR2 sequences are SGHTA and FQGTGA. V was shortened by 5 bases and J by 4 bases, with 15 bases between the two germline ends. The CDR3 region is CASSLRDSEYNEQFF. As DNA, the CDR3 is TGTGCCAGCAGCCTCCGGGATTCTGAGTACAATGAGCAGTTCTTC.